This T cell receptor (beta chain) emerged from a study of blood T cells in healthy people across ages. CDR1 is SGHRS and CDR2 is YFSETQ in the germline V gene. Unmatched junction bases numbered 9, after V lost 4 bases and J lost 0 bases. The CDR3 covers 16 residues. Study outcomes and limitations: With age, beta diversity per million T cells declined roughly linearly, significantly by 40. Naive CD4+ cell counts and diversity both ran higher in long-lived than in aged donors.

Sample donors were healthy Caucasian individuals that came from Russia, aged 6 to 90. Isolated PBMCs totaled at least 6.5 million in each sample. Through a sample-barcoded 5' primer and a J-beta primer mix, a second PCR was run for roughly 6 to 12 cycles. In TCRdb, the 5' RACE reads were re-called with MiXCR into one record per CDR3 protein. The repertoire holds roughly 790,000 distinct CDR3 sequences, with 35% to 45% as singletons. This clonotype was counted between two and nine times. Antigen unknown. Sequences were obtained from blood. This chain links TRBV5-1 with TRBJ1-1; 7 positions match TRBD1. The clonotype originates from an older woman in good health. CDR3 nucleotide sequence: TGCGCCAGCAGCAAACCGGGACAGCCCCTGAACACTGAAGCTTTCTTT. Its protein is CASSKPGQPLNTEAFF. Filled out from reference TRBV5-1 and TRBJ1-1, the complete variable domain reads KAGVTQTPRYLIKTRGQQVTLSCSPISGHRSVSWYQQTPGQGLQFLFEYFSETQRNKGNFPGRFSGRQFSNSRSEMNVSTLELGDSALYLCASSKPGQPLNTEAFFGQGTRLTVV.